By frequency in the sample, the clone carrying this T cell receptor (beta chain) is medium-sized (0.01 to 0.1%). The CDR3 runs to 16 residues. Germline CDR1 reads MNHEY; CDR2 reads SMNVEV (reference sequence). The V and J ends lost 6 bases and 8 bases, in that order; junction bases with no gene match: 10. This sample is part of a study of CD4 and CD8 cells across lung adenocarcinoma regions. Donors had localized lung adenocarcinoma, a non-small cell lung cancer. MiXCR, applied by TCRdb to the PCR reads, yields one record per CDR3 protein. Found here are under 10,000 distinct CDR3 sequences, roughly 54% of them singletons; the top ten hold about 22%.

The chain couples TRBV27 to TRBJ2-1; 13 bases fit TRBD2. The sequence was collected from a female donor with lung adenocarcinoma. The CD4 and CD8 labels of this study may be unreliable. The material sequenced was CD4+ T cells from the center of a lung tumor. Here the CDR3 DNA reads TGTGCCAGCAGCTCTCCGGGGACTAGCGGGACTTATGAGCAGTTCTTC. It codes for CASSSPGTSGTYEQFF.